This T cell receptor beta chain was recovered during a study of blood T cell repertoires in COVID-19. Assay: immunoSEQ multiplex PCR; the TCRdb copy retains only in-frame clones and omits some. The repertoire holds about 160,000 clones, with roughly 81% as singletons. The Seattle patients joined while their infection was active and were tracked longitudinally afterward. Germline V gene sequence: CDR1 SGHTA, CDR2 FQGTGA. V gave up 5 bases and J gave up 0 bases; unmatched junction bases: 10. The CDR3 is made up of 18 amino acids. This clonotype originated in an older woman with COVID-19, enrolled during active disease. This sequence joins TRBV7-3 and TRBJ2-2; 9 nucleotides agree with TRBD2. Material for sequencing was peripheral blood. This CDR3 is CASSPLRLAGPNTGELFF. Written as DNA, the CDR3 is TGTGCCAGCAGCCCTTTAAGGCTAGCGGGACCGAACACCGGGGAGCTGTTTTTT.